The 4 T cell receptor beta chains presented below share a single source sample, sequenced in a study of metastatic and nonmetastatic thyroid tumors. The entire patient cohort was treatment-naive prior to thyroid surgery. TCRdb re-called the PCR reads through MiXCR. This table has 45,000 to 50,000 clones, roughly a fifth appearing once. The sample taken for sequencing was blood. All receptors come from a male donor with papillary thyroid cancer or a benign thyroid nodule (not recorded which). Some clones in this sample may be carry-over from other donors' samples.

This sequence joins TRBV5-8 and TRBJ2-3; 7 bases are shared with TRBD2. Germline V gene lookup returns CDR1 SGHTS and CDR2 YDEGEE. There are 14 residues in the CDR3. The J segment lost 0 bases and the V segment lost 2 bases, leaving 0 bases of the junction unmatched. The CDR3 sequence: CASSFSGSTDTQYF. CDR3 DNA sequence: TGTGCCAGCAGCTTTAGCGGGAGCACAGATACGCAGTATTTT.

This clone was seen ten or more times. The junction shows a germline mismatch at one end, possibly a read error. The CDR3 nucleotides read TGTGCCAGCAGTGAAGGCTGGGACAGGGGGGCCTTC. Protein product: CASSEGWDRGAF. The chain employs TRBV6-1 and TRBJ2-5; 11 bases agree with TRBD1. From germline, CDR1 is MNHNS and CDR2 SASEGT. The CDR3 sequence is 12 residues long.

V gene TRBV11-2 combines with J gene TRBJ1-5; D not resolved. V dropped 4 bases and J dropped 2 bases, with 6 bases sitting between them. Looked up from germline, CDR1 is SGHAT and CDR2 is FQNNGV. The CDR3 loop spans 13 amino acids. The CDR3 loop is CASSSRRNQPQHF. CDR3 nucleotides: TGTGCCAGCAGCTCCCGTCGCAATCAGCCCCAGCATTTT.

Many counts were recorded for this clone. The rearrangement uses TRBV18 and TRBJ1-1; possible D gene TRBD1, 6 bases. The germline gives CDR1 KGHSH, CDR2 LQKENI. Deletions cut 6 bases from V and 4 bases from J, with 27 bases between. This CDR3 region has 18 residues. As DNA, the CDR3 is TGTGCCAGCTCCGTAAGGCAACAGGGATTGATGTCAGGCACTGAAGCTTTCTTT. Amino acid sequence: CASSVRQQGLMSGTEAFF. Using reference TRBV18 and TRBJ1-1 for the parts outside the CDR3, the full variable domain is NAGVMQNPRHLVRRRGQEARLRCSPMKGHSHVYWYRQLPEEGLKFMVYLQKENIIDESGMPKERFSAEFPKEGPSILRIQQVVRGDSAAYFCASSVRQQGLMSGTEAFFGQGTRLTVV.